This TCR beta chain came from a study of shared clonotypes between healthy human individuals. The repertoire was sequenced with immunoSEQ multiplex PCR; TCRdb's copy has only in-frame clones and lacks some. In the table there are around 1.9 million clones, around 95% of which are singletons. Only CD45RO-negative cells positively selected for CCR7 counted as naive CD8 cells, so terminally differentiated effector memory CD45RA+ cells were excluded. Trimming removed 11 bases from V and 5 bases from J; junction bases left unmatched: 13. Germline lookup yields CDR1 MNHEY and CDR2 SVGAGI. CDR3 length: 14 amino acids.

Sequencing was done on a sample of naive CD8+ T cells from PBMCs. The chain joins TRBV6-5 to TRBJ1-2; 8 nucleotides line up with TRBD1. This TCR was sampled from a man in his late teens or twenties in good health. Some clones in this sample may be carry-over from other donors' samples. The CDR3 loop reads CAAFGMTGDYGYTF. DNA of the CDR3: TGTGCCGCCTTTGGTATGACAGGGGATTATGGCTACACCTTC.